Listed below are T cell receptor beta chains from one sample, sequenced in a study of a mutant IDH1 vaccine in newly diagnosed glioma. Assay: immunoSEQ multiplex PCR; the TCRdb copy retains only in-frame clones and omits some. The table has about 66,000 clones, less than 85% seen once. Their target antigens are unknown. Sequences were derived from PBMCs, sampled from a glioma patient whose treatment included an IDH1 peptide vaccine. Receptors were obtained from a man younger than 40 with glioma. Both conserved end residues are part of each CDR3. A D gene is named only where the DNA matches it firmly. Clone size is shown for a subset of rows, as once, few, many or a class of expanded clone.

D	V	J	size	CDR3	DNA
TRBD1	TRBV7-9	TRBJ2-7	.	CASSSMGDRGDEQYF	TGTGCCAGCAGCTCCATGGGGGACAGGGGCGACGAGCAGTACTTC
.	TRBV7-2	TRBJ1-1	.	CASSLLGTNTEAFF	TGTGCCAGCAGCTTACTGGGAACGAACACTGAAGCTTTCTTT
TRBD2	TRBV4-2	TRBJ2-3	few	CASSRSSGGGLGDTQYF	TGTGCCAGCAGCCGATCGAGCGGGGGGGGCCTCGGAGATACGCAGTATTTT
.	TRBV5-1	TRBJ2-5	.	CASSYRGQETQYF	TGCGCCAGCAGCTATCGGGGGCAAGAGACCCAGTACTTC
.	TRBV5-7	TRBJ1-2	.	CASTRRTDGYTF	TGTGCCAGCACCCGCCGTACCGACGGTTACACCTTC
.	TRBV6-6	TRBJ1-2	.	CASSRQAQDYGYTF	TGTGCCAGCAGCCGACAGGCCCAGGACTATGGCTACACCTTC
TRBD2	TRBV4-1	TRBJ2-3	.	CASTLAGFTDTQYF	TGCGCCAGCACCCTAGCGGGTTTCACAGATACGCAGTATTTT
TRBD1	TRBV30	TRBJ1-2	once	CAWKPGQGANYGYTF	TGTGCCTGGAAGCCGGGACAGGGGGCCAACTATGGCTACACCTTC
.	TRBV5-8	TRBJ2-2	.	CASSRPMDTANTGELFF	TGTGCCAGCAGCCGACCGATGGACACCGCGAACACCGGGGAGCTGTTTTTT
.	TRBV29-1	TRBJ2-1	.	CSVEEGQQAYNEQFF	TGCAGCGTTGAAGAGGGGCAGCAAGCCTACAATGAGCAGTTCTTC
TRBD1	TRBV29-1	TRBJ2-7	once	CSVGGGQGEYEQYF	TGCAGCGTAGGAGGGGGACAGGGCGAATACGAGCAGTACTTC
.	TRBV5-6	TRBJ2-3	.	CASSLFWGLQRTDTQYF	TGTGCCAGCAGCTTGTTTTGGGGCCTACAGCGCACAGATACGCAGTATTTT
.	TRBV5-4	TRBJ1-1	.	CASRAQGYTEAFF	TGTGCCAGCAGGGCACAGGGTTACACTGAAGCTTTCTTT
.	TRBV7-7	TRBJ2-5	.	CASSPAPYETQYF	TGTGCCAGCAGCCCCGCCCCCTACGAGACCCAGTACTTC
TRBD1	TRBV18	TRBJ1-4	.	CASSPDGTALGKLFF	TGTGCCAGCTCACCGGATGGGACAGCCCTCGGAAAACTGTTTTTT
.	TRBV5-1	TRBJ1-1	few	CASSLDGGSPEAFF	TGCGCCAGCAGCCTGGACGGGGGGAGTCCTGAAGCTTTCTTT
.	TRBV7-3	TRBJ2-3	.	CASSAVRADTQYF	TGTGCCAGCAGTGCCGTCAGGGCAGATACGCAGTATTTT
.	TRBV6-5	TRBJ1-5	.	CASSAGGVQPQHF	TGTGCCAGCAGTGCGGGGGGGGTTCAGCCCCAGCATTTT
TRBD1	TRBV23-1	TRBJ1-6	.	CASSPTRDSIYNSPLHF	TGCGCCAGCAGCCCGACCCGGGACAGCATCTATAATTCACCCCTCCACTTT
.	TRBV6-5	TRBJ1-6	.	CASSQGGVLNSPLHF	TGTGCCAGCAGCCAAGGGGGGGTCTTGAATTCACCCCTCCACTTT
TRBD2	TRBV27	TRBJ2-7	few	CASSLSGLAGGYYEQYF	TGTGCCAGCAGTTTATCCGGGCTAGCGGGAGGGTATTACGAGCAGTACTTC
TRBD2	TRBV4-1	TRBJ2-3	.	CASSQGRAGKGTDTQYF	TGCGCCAGCAGCCAAGGCCGAGCGGGGAAGGGCACAGATACGCAGTATTTT
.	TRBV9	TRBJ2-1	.	CASSVGGGVTYNEQFF	TGTGCCAGCAGCGTAGGCGGCGGAGTAACCTACAATGAGCAGTTCTTC
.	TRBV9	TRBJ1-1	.	CASSVNTGLNTEAFF	TGTGCCAGCAGCGTCAATACAGGGCTGAACACTGAAGCTTTCTTT
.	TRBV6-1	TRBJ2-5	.	CASSGNWRQETQYF	TGTGCCAGCAGTGGGAACTGGCGGCAAGAGACCCAGTACTTC
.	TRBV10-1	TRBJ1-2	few	CASSDFLRGYTF	TGCGCCAGCAGTGACTTCCTGAGGGGCTACACCTTC
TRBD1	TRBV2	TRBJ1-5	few	CASSDTRQGYQPQHF	TGTGCCAGCAGTGACACGAGACAGGGGTATCAGCCCCAGCATTTT
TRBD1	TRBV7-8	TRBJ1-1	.	CASSSHGQGFVGLTEAFF	TGTGCCAGCAGCTCCCATGGACAGGGTTTCGTCGGACTCACTGAAGCTTTCTTT
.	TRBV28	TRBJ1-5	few	CASSLLREPSPPQHF	TGTGCCAGCAGTTTGCTTCGGGAGCCTAGTCCGCCCCAGCATTTT
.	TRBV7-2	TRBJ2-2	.	CASSIGQNTGELFF	TGTGCCAGCAGCATTGGACAGAACACCGGGGAGCTGTTTTTT
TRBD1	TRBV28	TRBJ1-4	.	CASTSPGQVEKLFF	TGTGCCAGCACCTCACCGGGACAGGTCGAAAAACTGTTTTTT
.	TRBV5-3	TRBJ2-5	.	CARSSGVVDLGLSQETQYF	TGTGCCAGAAGCTCCGGGGTTGTCGATCTGGGGTTGTCCCAAGAGACCCAGTACTTC
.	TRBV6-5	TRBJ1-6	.	CASSPGVGNSPLHF	TGTGCCAGCAGTCCAGGGGTGGGTAATTCACCCCTCCACTTT
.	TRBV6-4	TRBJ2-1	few	CASSIGEEADNEQFF	TGTGCCAGCAGCATCGGGGAAGAAGCCGACAATGAGCAGTTCTTC
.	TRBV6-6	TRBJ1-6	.	CASRKGFVSPLHF	TGTGCCAGCAGGAAAGGGTTTGTTTCACCCCTCCACTTT
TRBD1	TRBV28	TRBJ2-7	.	CASSSTGGNYEQYF	TGTGCCAGCAGTTCAACAGGGGGCAACTACGAGCAGTACTTC
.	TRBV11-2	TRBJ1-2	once	CASSLDISGGYTF	TGTGCCAGCAGCTTAGATATCTCGGGTGGCTACACCTTC
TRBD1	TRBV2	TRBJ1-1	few	CASRTDRAGEAFF	TGTGCCAGCAGGACGGACAGGGCAGGTGAAGCTTTCTTT
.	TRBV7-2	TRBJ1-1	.	CASSSWPQGTTEAFF	TGTGCCAGCAGCTCCTGGCCGCAGGGGACCACTGAAGCTTTCTTT
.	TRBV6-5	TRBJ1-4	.	CASSYYRGGANEKLFF	TGTGCCAGCAGTTACTATAGGGGCGGAGCTAATGAAAAACTGTTTTTT
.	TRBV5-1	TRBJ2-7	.	CASSLDSFQSSYEQYF	TGCGCCAGCAGCTTGGACAGCTTTCAAAGCTCCTACGAGCAGTACTTC
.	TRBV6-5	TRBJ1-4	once	CASSYSRDSLEKLFF	TGTGCCAGCAGTTACTCGAGGGATTCTTTGGAAAAACTGTTTTTT
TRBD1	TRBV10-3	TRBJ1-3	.	CAISPGTDTGNTIYF	TGTGCCATCAGTCCCGGGACAGATACTGGAAACACCATATATTTT
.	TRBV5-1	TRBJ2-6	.	CASSLAPGANVLTF	TGCGCCAGCAGCTTGGCCCCTGGGGCCAACGTCCTGACTTTC
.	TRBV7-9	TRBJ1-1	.	CASSLTAASMNTEAFF	TGTGCCAGCAGCTTAACAGCCGCTTCGATGAACACTGAAGCTTTCTTT
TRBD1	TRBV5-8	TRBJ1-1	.	CASSSIDRDRNTEAFF	TGTGCCAGCAGCTCGATAGACAGGGATAGGAACACTGAAGCTTTCTTT
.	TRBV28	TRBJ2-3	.	CASSLSEALATQYF	TGTGCCAGCAGTTTGAGTGAGGCTCTCGCTACGCAGTATTTT
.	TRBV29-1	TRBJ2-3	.	CSVEAWSTRTDTQYF	TGCAGCGTTGAAGCTTGGTCTACCCGCACAGATACGCAGTATTTT
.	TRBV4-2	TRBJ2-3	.	CASSQGAAWADTQYF	TGTGCCAGCAGCCAGGGCGCCGCTTGGGCAGATACGCAGTATTTT
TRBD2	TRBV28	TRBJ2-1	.	CASSFGGSLGDEQFF	TGTGCCAGCAGTTTCGGCGGGAGCCTCGGCGATGAGCAGTTCTTC
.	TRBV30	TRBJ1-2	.	CAWSVAYHGYTF	TGTGCCTGGAGTGTGGCTTACCATGGCTACACCTTC
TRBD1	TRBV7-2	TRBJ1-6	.	CASSSLTGGTPLHF	TGTGCCAGCAGCTCCCTGACAGGGGGGACACCCCTCCACTTT
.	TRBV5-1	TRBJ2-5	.	CASSSRGVGEETQYF	TGCGCCAGCAGCTCCCGCGGGGTTGGGGAAGAGACCCAGTACTTC
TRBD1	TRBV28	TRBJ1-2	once	CASSPRTGRPNYGYTF	TGTGCCAGCAGTCCGCGGACAGGGAGACCTAACTATGGCTACACCTTC
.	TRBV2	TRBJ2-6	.	CASSEAPTGANVLTF	TGTGCCAGCAGTGAAGCACCAACTGGGGCCAACGTCCTGACTTTC
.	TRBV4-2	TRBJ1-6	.	CASSLKDRIGAQGSPLHF	TGTGCCAGCAGCCTAAAAGACAGGATAGGCGCCCAGGGTTCACCCCTCCACTTT
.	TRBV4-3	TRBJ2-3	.	CASSQLWADTQYF	TGCGCCAGCAGCCAGCTATGGGCAGATACGCAGTATTTT
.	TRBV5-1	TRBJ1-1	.	CASSLDRADTEAFF	TGCGCCAGCAGCTTGGACAGGGCCGACACTGAAGCTTTCTTT
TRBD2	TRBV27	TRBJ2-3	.	CASRPLAGGLGTDTQYF	TGTGCCAGCAGGCCCTTAGCGGGAGGGCTTGGCACAGATACGCAGTATTTT
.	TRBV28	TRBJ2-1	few	CASSLSSGGTAYNEQFF	TGTGCCAGCAGTTTATCCTCGGGCGGGACAGCCTACAATGAGCAGTTCTTC